The 9 T cell receptor beta chains below were found in one sample sequenced in a study of cytomegalovirus exposure and HLA in healthy donors. PCR amplification relied on 60 Vbeta primers (plus 13 Jbeta primers). Profiling relied on immunoSEQ multiplex PCR, and the TCRdb table lists in-frame clones only, not all of them. The sample shows about 90,000 clones, around 74% of them seen only once. The specimen was PBMCs. The origin of the receptors is a boy aged 10-17 years in good health and CMV-seronegative.

The chain has TRBV27 and TRBJ1-2; D remains ambiguous. The CDR3 runs to 12 residues. Germline V gene sequence: CDR1 MNHEY, CDR2 SMNVEV (reference sequence). Trimming took off 3 bases at V and 4 bases at J, with 6 bases between the two ends. CDR3 in DNA: TGTGCCAGCAGTTTCCGGGGCTATGGCTACACCTTC. Its translation: CASSFRGYGYTF.

This chain links TRBV28 with TRBJ1-5; weak D call: TRBD1 (6 bases). V lost 6 bases, J lost 7 bases, and 10 bases lay in between. From germline, CDR1 is MDHEN and CDR2 SYDVKM. The CDR3 is 12 amino acids. CDR3 protein: CASRDTGQPQHF. The CDR3 DNA reads TGTGCCAGCAGAGACACAGGGCAGCCCCAGCATTTT.

V usage is TRBV29-1 and J usage is TRBJ2-1; no reliable D call. This CDR3 is 12 amino acids long. Germline CDR1 reads SQVTM; CDR2 reads ANQGSEA. V was shortened by 4 bases and J by 5 bases, with 9 bases between the two germline ends. The CDR3 is CSVGWSDNEQFF. In DNA, the CDR3 is TGCAGCGTTGGTTGGAGCGACAATGAGCAGTTCTTC.

This chain's CDR3 is CASSPGTSGGAYEQFF. The CDR3 coding sequence is TGTGCCAGCAGCCCGGGGACTAGCGGGGGGGCCTATGAGCAGTTCTTC. The gene calls are TRBV5-4 and TRBJ2-1, with 16 bases identical to TRBD2. Losses at the gene ends were 4 bases for V and 8 bases for J; bases not matched to a gene: 6. Germline CDR1 is SGHNT and CDR2 is YYREEE (reference sequence). CDR3 length equals 16 residues.

The chain uses TRBV28 and TRBJ2-6, with 7 bases identical to TRBD1. The length of the CDR3 is 16 residues. Unmatched junction bases numbered 7, after V lost 3 bases and J lost 5 bases. Germline V gives CDR1 MDHEN, CDR2 SYDVKM. The CDR3, as DNA: TGTGCCAGCAGTTTTTATGCAGGGGGAAGGGCCAACGTCCTGACTTTC. Its protein is CASSFYAGGRANVLTF.

The table lists this clone with a count of one. The chain couples TRBV7-8 to TRBJ2-2, with TRBD2 identical over 9 bases. V lost 4 bases, J lost 8 bases, and 5 bases stayed unmatched. Germline V CDR1 and CDR2: SGHVS, FQNEAQ. This CDR3 region has 14 residues. In DNA form, the CDR3 reads TGTGCCAGCAGCTCGGGACTAGCTTCGGGGGAGCTGTTTTTT. Translation: CASSSGLASGELFF.

In DNA form, the CDR3 reads TGTGCCAGCAGCGTAGCGGAGGGGCGGGGAGAGACCCAGTACTTC. Protein product: CASSVAEGRGETQYF. The rearrangement links TRBV9 to TRBJ2-5, with a tentative D call TRBD2 (6 bases). Per the germline V gene, CDR1 is SGDLS and CDR2 is YYNGEE. The CDR3 length is 15 residues. V gave up 0 bases and J gave up 4 bases, with 13 bases separating them. The whole variable domain, filled in from reference TRBV9 and TRBJ2-5, reads DSGVTQTPKHLITATGQRVTLRCSPRSGDLSVYWYQQSLDQGLQFLIQYYNGEERAKGNILERFSAQQFPDLHSELNLSSLELGDSALYFCASSVAEGRGETQYFGPGTRLLVL.

The chain employs TRBV18 and TRBJ1-4; D unclear. Trimming cost V 5 bases and J 0 bases, with 7 bases left between them. This CDR3 region has 14 residues. Germline-derived CDR1 and CDR2 are KGHSH and LQKENI. CDR3 bases: TGTGCCAGCTCAGCCGGGGCAACTAATGAAAAACTGTTTTTT. Its translation: CASSAGATNEKLFF. Full variable domain (missing parts from reference TRBV18 and TRBJ1-4): NAGVMQNPRHLVRRRGQEARLRCSPMKGHSHVYWYRQLPEEGLKFMVYLQKENIIDESGMPKERFSAEFPKEGPSILRIQQVVRGDSAAYFCASSAGATNEKLFFGSGTQLSVL.

V is TRBV29-1 and J is TRBJ2-1, with 14 nucleotides matching TRBD2. Germline lookup yields CDR1 SQVTM and CDR2 ANQGSEA. The CDR3 spans 17 residues. The ends lost 6 bases at V and 1 base at J; junction bases unmatched: 8. DNA for the CDR3: TGCAGCGTCGGGGGACTAGCGGGAGTTAGATCCTACAATGAGCAGTTCTTC. Translated: CSVGGLAGVRSYNEQFF.